The 29 T cell receptor beta chains presented below share a single source sample, sequenced in a study of blood T cell repertoires in COVID-19. The repertoire was sequenced with immunoSEQ multiplex PCR; TCRdb's copy has only in-frame clones and lacks some. The data show approximately 270,000 clones, with 70% to 85% seen just once and about 1% held by the top ten. Specimen: peripheral blood. All receptors come from a human donor with COVID-19, enrolled during active disease. The donor label of this sample is uncertain.

The V and J genes are TRBV5-1 and TRBJ1-1; 8 bases fit TRBD1. Per germline, CDR1 SGHRS and CDR2 YFSETQ. The CDR3 is 15 amino acids. The ends lost 3 bases at V and 5 bases at J; junction bases unmatched: 9. The DNA for the CDR3 is TGCGCCAGCAGCTCCGGACAGGGCGGATCAACTGAAGCTTTCTTT. Protein product: CASSSGQGGSTEAFF.

V usage is TRBV19 and J usage is TRBJ1-4, with D possibly matching TRBD1 (5 bases). V lost 6 bases, J lost 0 bases, and 11 bases lay in between. The germline V gene encodes CDR1 LNHDA and CDR2 SQIVND (reference sequence). The CDR3 length is 15 residues. The CDR3 DNA reads as TGTGCCAGTAGCTCACTCAGGGCAACTAATGAAAAACTGTTTTTT. Its protein product is CASSSLRATNEKLFF.

The chain links TRBV2 to TRBJ2-5, with 11 bases that match TRBD1. Trimming cost V 3 bases and J 5 bases; bases outside gene matches: 2. The germline V gene encodes CDR1 SNHLY and CDR2 FYNNEI. This CDR3 comprises 14 residues. The CDR3 region is CASSEDRGRETQYF. The CDR3 region has the DNA TGTGCCAGCAGTGAGGACAGGGGGCGTGAGACCCAGTACTTC.

This clone was seen more than once but under ten times. The J gene is TRBJ2-7, the V gene TRBV4-1, with 10 bases matching TRBD2. J lost 6 bases, V lost 4 bases, and 18 bases had no gene match. The CDR3 is 18 residues long. CDR1 and CDR2 (germline): MGHRA, YSYEKL. The CDR3 here is CASSPPFKREGPMGEQYF. The CDR3, as DNA: TGCGCCAGCAGCCCCCCCTTTAAGCGGGAGGGCCCCATGGGCGAGCAGTACTTC.

The chain carries TRBV27 and TRBJ2-5, with 7 bases lining up with TRBD2. The CDR3 is 14 amino acids. From germline, CDR1 is MNHEY and CDR2 SMNVEV (reference sequence). J gave up 0 bases and V 8 bases, and 6 bases lay outside the gene matches. This chain's CDR3 is CASGLGGYQETQYF. In DNA, the CDR3 is TGTGCCAGCGGGTTGGGGGGGTACCAAGAGACCCAGTACTTC.

The chain combines TRBV5-8 with TRBJ1-3; D is unresolved. V dropped 4 bases and J dropped 5 bases, with 4 bases sitting between them. The CDR3 contains 11 residues. CDR1 is SGHTS and CDR2 is YDEGEE in the germline V gene. This CDR3 reads CASSIRNTIYF. CDR3 sequence (DNA): TGTGCCAGCAGCATAAGAAACACCATATATTTT.

The V call is TRBV12-3 or TRBV12-4, the J call TRBJ1-1; no clear D gene. The CDR3 consists of 11 residues. The germline V and J ends were trimmed by 3 bases and 12 bases, with 11 bases remaining between them. The CDR3 protein is CASSFRSAPFF. The CDR3 DNA sequence: TGTGCCAGCAGTTTTAGGAGCGCACCTTTCTTT.

V is TRBV4-1 and J is TRBJ2-7, with a weak D call TRBD2 (6 bases). The CDR3 is made up of 17 amino acids. The germline CDR1 and CDR2 sequences are MGHRA and YSYEKL. Trimming took off 0 bases at V and 3 bases at J, with 18 bases between the two ends. CDR3 sequence (DNA): TGCGCCAGCAGCCAAGATAAATACGGGGACTGGGACTACGAGCAGTACTTC. As protein: CASSQDKYGDWDYEQYF.

The chain couples TRBV24-1 to TRBJ1-6; 9 positions match TRBD1. This CDR3 contains 13 residues. Germline lookup yields CDR1 KGHDR and CDR2 SFDVKD. With 12 bases clipped from V and 9 bases from J, the junction kept 8 bases outside the gene matches. CDR3 loop: CAPGTGRPSPLHF. In DNA, the CDR3 is TGTGCCCCCGGGACAGGGAGGCCTTCACCCCTCCACTTT.

The J gene is TRBJ1-1, the V gene TRBV6-4, with D perhaps TRBD1 (5 bases). Germline V gives CDR1 MRHNA, CDR2 SNTAGT. Trimming shortened V by 4 bases and J by 0 bases, and 6 bases separated the two germline ends. This CDR3 is built from 13 residues. The CDR3 sequence is CASSVGVNTEAFF. The CDR3 DNA is TGTGCCAGCAGTGTAGGGGTGAACACTGAAGCTTTCTTT.

V usage is TRBV9 and J usage is TRBJ2-3; TRBD1 agrees at 10 bases. There are 15 residues in the CDR3. The junction had 5 bases not matched to a gene; V was cut back by 0 bases and J by 7 bases. Germline-derived CDR1 and CDR2 are SGDLS and YYNGEE. The CDR3 sequence is CASSVGWDRGNTQYF. The DNA of the CDR3 is TGTGCCAGCAGCGTAGGTTGGGACAGGGGTAATACGCAGTATTTT.

This chain uses TRBV29-1 with TRBJ2-7, with TRBD1 as a possible D gene (6 bases). This CDR3 is built from 12 residues. The V and J ends lost 6 bases and 2 bases respectively, with 11 bases between them. Germline V gives CDR1 SQVTM, CDR2 ANQGSEA. The DNA for the CDR3 is TGCAGCGTCCGGACAGTTACCTACGAGCAGTACTTC. It is translated as CSVRTVTYEQYF.

The rearrangement uses TRBV5-1 and TRBJ2-1; 14 bases match TRBD2. The CDR3 sequence is 18 residues long. J lost 7 bases, V lost 4 bases, and 13 bases had no gene match. Germline-derived CDR1 and CDR2 are SGHRS and YFSETQ. CDR3 region: CASSTPPGLAGVVNEQFF. The CDR3 nucleotides are TGCGCCAGCAGCACGCCGCCGGGACTAGCGGGAGTCGTGAATGAGCAGTTCTTC. Combining the CDR3 with reference TRBV5-1 and TRBJ2-1 gives the whole variable domain KAGVTQTPRYLIKTRGQQVTLSCSPISGHRSVSWYQQTPGQGLQFLFEYFSETQRNKGNFPGRFSGRQFSNSRSEMNVSTLELGDSALYLCASSTPPGLAGVVNEQFFGPGTRLTVL.

The CDR3: CASSRPGDGDNSPLHF. The CDR3 nucleotides read TGTGCCAGCAGCCGACCAGGGGACGGAGATAATTCACCCCTCCACTTT. The chain recombines TRBV5-4 with TRBJ1-6; D may be TRBD1 (6 bases). The V end was cut by 4 bases, the J end by 5 bases, with 16 bases between. Germline assignment: CDR1 SGHNT and CDR2 YYREEE (reference sequence). The CDR3 spans 16 residues.

This rearrangement joins TRBV7-8 to TRBJ2-7, with 11 bases identical to TRBD2. Germline V gene data show CDR1 as SGHVS and CDR2 as FQNEAQ. The CDR3 consists of 15 residues. Trimming at V came to 4 bases and at J to 3 bases, leaving 5 bases not matched to a gene. CDR3 region: CASSSGLAGDYEQYF. Here the CDR3 DNA reads TGTGCCAGCAGCTCAGGACTAGCGGGTGACTACGAGCAGTACTTC.

This chain joins TRBV10-3 and TRBJ1-1, with a possible D match to TRBD1 (5 bases). Trimming cost V 8 bases and J 2 bases, with 15 bases left between them. The length of the CDR3 is 14 residues. The V gene's germline CDR1 is ENHRY and CDR2 SYGVKD. The CDR3 DNA is TGTGCCATCGAGCAGGGAGGTAGAAACACTGAAGCTTTCTTT. Its protein product is CAIEQGGRNTEAFF.

This clone has just one count. V gene TRBV7-2 combines with J gene TRBJ2-7, with a tentative D call TRBD1 (5 bases). V was clipped by 2 bases and J by 5 bases, with 13 bases between them. The CDR3 loop spans 14 amino acids. Looked up from germline, CDR1 is SGHTA and CDR2 is FQGNSA. CDR3 DNA: TGTGCCAGCAGCTTATCGGCCAGGGCGAACGAGCAGTACTTC. Residues: CASSLSARANEQYF.

This clone occurred a few times. This chain joins TRBV7-8 and TRBJ1-2, with 8 bases lining up with TRBD1. Germline V gives CDR1 SGHVS, CDR2 FQNEAQ. The CDR3 length is 15 residues. The V gene end was trimmed by 4 bases and the J gene end by 8 bases; junction bases not matched to a gene: 12. The CDR3 DNA follows: TGTGCCAGCAGCTCTCGACAGGGGAACGGATACGGCTACACCTTC. Translated, it gives CASSSRQGNGYGYTF.

The gene calls are TRBV9 and TRBJ2-1, with TRBD2 matching over 9 bases. This CDR3 is 17 amino acids long. Germline loops: CDR1 SGDLS, CDR2 YYNGEE. Unmatched junction bases numbered 9, after V lost 0 bases and J lost 5 bases. The CDR3 protein is CASSVAGAGGPHNEQFF. In nucleotides, the CDR3 is TGTGCCAGCAGCGTAGCTGGGGCGGGAGGGCCACACAATGAGCAGTTCTTC.

The rearrangement links TRBV9 to TRBJ1-2; TRBD1 agrees at 8 bases. The CDR3 runs to 13 residues. V was pared by 4 bases and J by 4 bases, with 3 bases of the junction left unmatched. Looked up from germline, CDR1 is SGDLS and CDR2 is YYNGEE. The CDR3 sequence: CASSLTGVYGYTF. The CDR3 nucleotides read TGTGCCAGCAGCTTGACAGGGGTCTATGGCTACACCTTC.

This clone has just a few counts. The genes are TRBV5-6 and TRBJ1-1; D is undetermined. The CDR3 contains 14 residues. Germline V lookup: CDR1 SGHDT, CDR2 YYEEEE. V lost 3 bases and J 3 bases, leaving 12 bases between the germline ends. CDR3 residues: CASSSGIRDTEAFF. The CDR3 bases are TGTGCCAGCAGCTCCGGGATCCGAGACACTGAAGCTTTCTTT.

This chain uses TRBV7-9 with TRBJ1-1, with 10 nucleotides matching TRBD1. CDR3 length equals 15 residues. V was pared by 3 bases and J by 5 bases, with 6 bases of the junction left unmatched. The germline V gene encodes CDR1 SEHNR and CDR2 FQNEAQ (reference sequence). The CDR3 region is CASSFTGQGGTEAFF. The CDR3 DNA reads as TGTGCCAGCAGCTTTACAGGACAGGGGGGTACTGAAGCTTTCTTT.

This clone appeared once. The chain uses TRBV28 and TRBJ2-3; D not resolved. V was pared by 1 base and J by 0 bases, with 5 bases between. The CDR3 is 14 amino acids. The germline V gene encodes CDR1 MDHEN and CDR2 SYDVKM. As DNA, the CDR3 is TGTGCCAGCAGTTTATTATATAGCACAGATACGCAGTATTTT. As protein: CASSLLYSTDTQYF. Looking up the rest from reference TRBV28 and TRBJ2-3 gives the full variable domain: DVKVTQSSRYLVKRTGEKVFLECVQDMDHENMFWYRQDPGLGLRLIYFSYDVKMKEKGDIPEGYSVSREKKERFSLILESASTNQTSMYLCASSLLYSTDTQYFGPGTRLTVL.

The sample holds a few counts of this clone. CDR3 amino acids: CASSLTGTNTGELFF. In nucleotides, the CDR3 is TGTGCCAGCAGCTTAACCGGGACTAACACCGGGGAGCTGTTTTTT. V gene TRBV11-3 combines with J gene TRBJ2-2; perhaps TRBD2 as D (6 bases). With 2 bases removed from V and 2 bases from J, the gap between germline ends came to 9 bases. The CDR3 covers 15 residues. Per germline, CDR1 SGHNT and CDR2 YENEEA.

The chain recombines TRBV5-4 with TRBJ2-7, with a tentative D call TRBD2 (6 bases). CDR1 and CDR2 (germline): SGHNT, YYREEE (reference sequence). V lost 2 bases, J lost 3 bases, and 9 bases lay in between. The CDR3 is 13 residues long. CDR3 loop: CASSFSGFYEQYF. The CDR3 DNA sequence: TGTGCCAGCAGCTTTAGCGGATTCTACGAGCAGTACTTC.

The chain is built from TRBV19 and TRBJ2-7; D not resolved. Trimming cost V 5 bases and J 0 bases, with 11 bases left between them. CDR3 length equals 14 residues. CDR1 is LNHDA and CDR2 is SQIVND in the germline V gene (reference sequence). The CDR3 reads CASSPQYSSYEQYF. DNA of the CDR3: TGTGCCAGTAGTCCTCAATATAGCTCCTACGAGCAGTACTTC.

Points on this clone: This specimen includes other DNA sequences encoding the same CDR3. The chain carries TRBV19 and TRBJ1-6; 9 nucleotides agree with TRBD1. The CDR3 covers 17 residues. Germline loops: CDR1 LNHDA, CDR2 SQIVND (reference sequence). Germline trimming cut 3 bases from V and 0 bases from J; bases unmatched to any gene: 3. The CDR3 DNA sequence: TGTGCCAGTAGTATCGGACAGGGGAGCTCCTATAATTCACCCCTCCACTTT. This encodes CASSIGQGSSYNSPLHF.

The chain recombines TRBV9 with TRBJ2-2, with D possibly being TRBD2 (7 bases). V was shortened by 3 bases and J by 6 bases, with 21 bases between the two germline ends. Germline CDR1 SGDLS, CDR2 YYNGEE. The CDR3 spans 17 residues. The CDR3 loop is CASSGGGGLADPGELFF. CDR3 coding DNA: TGTGCCAGCAGCGGAGGGGGGGGCCTAGCAGACCCCGGGGAGCTGTTTTTT.

This sequence joins TRBV5-1 and TRBJ2-2, with 12 bases lining up with TRBD2. CDR1 and CDR2 from the germline V gene are SGHRS and YFSETQ. With V trimmed by 6 bases and J by 3 bases, 3 bases remained unmatched. CDR3 length: 15 amino acids. The CDR3 is CASTRLAGDTGELFF. DNA for the CDR3: TGCGCCAGCACCCGACTAGCGGGAGACACCGGGGAGCTGTTTTTT.